The rows below give T cell receptor beta chains drawn from one sample of a study of preoperative IRX-2 immunotherapy in early breast cancer. The repertoire was sequenced with immunoSEQ multiplex PCR; TCRdb's copy has only in-frame clones and lacks some. The sample has 28,000 or so clones, around 87% seen once. Collection took place from a patient treated with IRX-2 immunotherapy. The receptors were sampled from a human donor with breast cancer. CDR3s include the opening cysteine and the closing phenylalanine or tryptophan. The D gene is left open where the match is weak. The size field is filled for only some rows; it gives once, few, many or a size class.

J,V,D,size,CDR3,DNA
TRBJ2-3,TRBV11-3,-,once,CASSLVGGDTQYF,TGTGCCAGCAGCTTGGTTGGGGGAGATACGCAGTATTTT
TRBJ2-4,TRBV6-6,TRBD1,-,CASSYGTGPKNIQYF,TGTGCCAGCAGTTACGGGACAGGGCCAAAAAACATTCAGTACTTC
TRBJ2-3,TRBV5-8,TRBD1,-,CASSLGQGATDTQYF,TGTGCCAGCAGCTTGGGACAGGGGGCCACAGATACGCAGTATTTT
TRBJ2-7,TRBV7-6,-,-,CASSSATRTGNLYEQYF,TGTGCCAGCAGCTCAGCTACCCGGACGGGGAACCTCTACGAGCAGTACTTC
TRBJ2-2,TRBV7-6,-,-,CASSPQMLSATGELFF,TGTGCCAGCAGCCCACAAATGCTTTCCGCCACCGGGGAGCTGTTTTTT
TRBJ2-2,TRBV9,TRBD2,-,CASSVGGSTGELFF,TGTGCCAGCAGCGTAGGCGGGAGCACCGGGGAGCTGTTTTTT
TRBJ1-5,TRBV5-5,-,-,CASSPNLGNNQPQHF,TGTGCCAGCAGCCCTAACCTGGGGAACAATCAGCCCCAGCATTTT
TRBJ1-1,TRBV7-8,TRBD1,-,CASSPQGPYTEAFF,TGTGCCAGCAGCCCACAGGGGCCATACACTGAAGCTTTCTTT
TRBJ1-4,TRBV5-4,-,-,CASSKGRERPNEKLFF,TGTGCCAGCAGCAAAGGACGGGAGCGGCCTAATGAAAAACTGTTTTTT
TRBJ2-3,TRBV18,-,-,CASSPPGALVTDTQYF,TGTGCCAGCTCACCACCCGGGGCGCTGGTCACAGATACGCAGTATTTT
TRBJ2-7,TRBV9,TRBD1,-,CASSLGTGDNEQYF,TGTGCCAGCAGCTTAGGGACAGGGGACAACGAGCAGTACTTC
TRBJ2-7,TRBV5-1,-,-,CASSLIRRGGEQYF,TGCGCCAGCAGCCTTATCCGGAGGGGTGGCGAGCAGTACTTC
TRBJ2-7,TRBV7-9,-,-,CASSLSHLYEQYF,TGTGCCAGCAGCTTATCCCATCTGTACGAGCAGTACTTC
TRBJ1-1,TRBV18,-,-,CASSPPDSGTKAFF,TGTGCCAGCTCACCACCGGATTCGGGGACAAAAGCTTTCTTT
TRBJ1-2,TRBV10-3,-,-,CAITHGQYGYTF,TGTGCCATCACCCACGGACAGTATGGCTACACCTTC
TRBJ2-3,TRBV2,-,-,CASSVGTGSTDTQYF,TGTGCCAGCAGTGTTGGGACGGGAAGCACAGATACGCAGTATTTT
TRBJ1-2,TRBV5-1,-,-,CASSFDGNYGYTF,TGCGCCAGCAGCTTCGACGGTAACTATGGCTACACCTTC
TRBJ1-1,TRBV4-3,TRBD1,once,CASTRTGSNTEAFF,TGCGCCAGCACCCGGACAGGCTCGAACACTGAAGCTTTCTTT
TRBJ1-1,TRBV6-1,TRBD1,-,CASSEASRGTEAFF,TGTGCCAGCAGTGAAGCTAGCAGGGGGACTGAAGCTTTCTTT
TRBJ2-3,TRBV4-1,-,-,CASSQIRQADTQYF,TGCGCCAGCAGCCAGATACGTCAGGCAGATACGCAGTATTTT
TRBJ1-4,TRBV15,-,once,CATSRDIGNEKLFF,TGTGCCACCAGCAGAGATATAGGAAATGAAAAACTGTTTTTT
TRBJ2-7,TRBV13,-,-,CATGAGAYEQYF,TGTGCCACAGGGGCCGGGGCCTACGAGCAGTACTTC
TRBJ2-7,TRBV4-1,-,-,CASSQEPTDYEQYF,TGCGCCAGCAGCCAAGAACCCACGGATTACGAGCAGTACTTC
TRBJ2-3,TRBV2,TRBD2,-,CASRGTSQGDTQYF,TGTGCCAGCAGGGGGACTAGCCAGGGAGATACGCAGTATTTT
TRBJ2-5,TRBV29-1,-,-,CSVELPHQETQYF,TGCAGCGTTGAATTGCCACATCAAGAGACCCAGTACTTC
TRBJ2-7,TRBV25-1,-,-,CASSAQFIHEQYF,TGTGCCAGCAGTGCTCAATTCATACACGAGCAGTACTTC
TRBJ2-3,TRBV6-4,TRBD1,-,CASSDSTGHTDTQYF,TGTGCCAGCAGTGACTCGACAGGGCACACAGATACGCAGTATTTT
TRBJ2-4,TRBV5-4,TRBD1,-,CASSYSGGKNIQYF,TGTGCCAGCAGCTACTCAGGGGGCAAAAACATTCAGTACTTC
TRBJ2-4,TRBV6-6,TRBD1,-,CASSSRTGRFENIQYF,TGTGCCAGCAGTTCCCGGACAGGGCGGTTCGAAAACATTCAGTACTTC
TRBJ2-6,TRBV5-1,-,-,CASTDGNSGANVLTF,TGCGCCAGCACAGATGGTAACTCTGGGGCCAACGTCCTGACTTTC
TRBJ2-7,TRBV6-1,TRBD1,-,CASDPGQGGQEQYF,TGTGCCAGCGACCCGGGACAGGGAGGACAAGAGCAGTACTTC
TRBJ1-1,TRBV6-1,-,few,CASSEAQGGTEAFF,TGTGCCAGCAGTGAAGCGCAGGGTGGCACTGAAGCTTTCTTT
TRBJ1-4,TRBV11-2,-,-,CASSLDLGFNEKLFF,TGTGCCAGCAGCTTAGATCTCGGGTTTAATGAAAAACTGTTTTTT
TRBJ2-1,TRBV18,-,-,CASSPPGDNEQFF,TGTGCCAGCTCACCACCGGGGGACAATGAGCAGTTCTTC
TRBJ2-1,TRBV6-4,-,-,CASRLRRGGPGEQFF,TGTGCCAGCAGGCTTCGAAGGGGGGGGCCAGGTGAGCAGTTCTTC
TRBJ2-3,TRBV5-1,TRBD1,-,CASKKDTGTGPDTQYF,TGCGCCAGTAAAAAGGATACCGGGACAGGGCCCGATACGCAGTATTTT
TRBJ2-7,TRBV7-9,TRBD1,-,CASSSRTGSYEQYF,TGTGCCAGCAGCTCGCGGACAGGGTCCTACGAGCAGTACTTC
TRBJ2-3,TRBV7-2,TRBD2,-,CASTLSGASTDTQYF,TGTGCCAGCACCCTTAGCGGGGCTAGCACAGATACGCAGTATTTT